Listed below are T cell receptor beta chains from one sample, sequenced in a study of T cells of healthy individuals. TCRdb fed the 5' RACE reads into MiXCR, producing one record per CDR3 protein. The sample includes more than 85,000 distinct CDR3 sequences, roughly 18% of them seen just once. Every receptor here comes from a human donor in good health. Each CDR3 is given with its conserved first and last residue. Fields, in order: D gene, V gene, J gene, clone size, CDR3 protein, CDR3 DNA. A D gene is named only where the DNA matches it firmly. Expanded clones get a size class; other rows say once, few or many, or leave the size out.

NA	TRBV20-1	TRBJ1-4	many	CSARWGATNEKLFF	TGCAGTGCTAGATGGGGCGCAACTAATGAAAAACTGTTTTTT
TRBD1	TRBV23-1	TRBJ2-5	NA	CASSQPNSGTGDAETQYF	TGCGCCAGCAGTCAGCCCAATAGTGGGACAGGGGATGCGGAGACCCAGTACTTC
NA	TRBV7-9	TRBJ2-7	many	CASSLDRAMTYEQYF	TGTGCCAGCAGCTTAGACCGAGCTATGACCTACGAGCAGTACTTC
NA	TRBV10-3	TRBJ2-7	many	CAISASLREQYF	TGTGCCATCAGCGCGTCGTTACGCGAGCAGTACTTC
TRBD1	TRBV28	TRBJ1-1	medium-sized	CATDRGSGTEAFF	TGTGCCACCGACAGGGGTAGCGGCACTGAAGCTTTCTTT
TRBD2	TRBV7-9	TRBJ2-1	NA	CAGTSGKAYEQFF	TGTGCCGGAACTAGCGGGAAGGCCTATGAGCAGTTCTTC
TRBD1	TRBV7-9	TRBJ1-1	NA	CASSFYRGSNTEAFF	TGTGCCAGCAGCTTTTACAGGGGTTCGAACACTGAAGCTTTCTTT
TRBD1	TRBV7-2	TRBJ1-6	NA	CASSLGAGGIVNSPLHF	TGTGCCAGCAGCTTAGGGGCAGGGGGCATAGTAAATTCACCCCTCCACTTT
NA	TRBV12-3/TRBV12-4	TRBJ2-5	NA	CASSTESQETQYF	TGTGCCAGCAGCACAGAGTCCCAAGAGACCCAGTACTTC
NA	TRBV28	TRBJ2-7	once	CASSFSGQCEF	TGTGCCAGCAGTTTTTCCGGTCAGTGCGAATTC
TRBD1	TRBV3-1	TRBJ2-1	NA	CASSHPRDSSNEQFF	TGTGCCAGCAGCCACCCCCGGGACAGTTCCAATGAGCAGTTCTTC
NA	TRBV4-2	TRBJ2-3	many	CASSTTSPDTQYF	TGTGCCAGCAGCACAACTAGCCCAGATACGCAGTATTTT
TRBD1	TRBV18	TRBJ1-3	NA	CASSLRTGSSGNTIYF	TGTGCCAGCTCATTAAGGACAGGGAGCTCTGGAAACACCATATATTTT
TRBD1	TRBV18	TRBJ1-3	few	CASSPAPRTGGNTIYF	TGTGCCAGCTCACCAGCCCCAAGGACAGGTGGAAACACCATATATTTT
NA	TRBV20-1	TRBJ2-7	NA	CSGTASSYEQYF	TGCAGTGGGACAGCGTCCTCCTACGAGCAGTACTTC
NA	TRBV6-5	TRBJ2-2	NA	CASRSGTSNTGELFF	TGTGCCAGCCGGTCCGGGACTTCGAACACCGGGGAGCTGTTTTTT
NA	TRBV6-1	TRBJ1-1	few	CASSEAWQVNTEAFF	TGTGCCAGCAGTGAAGCCTGGCAGGTGAACACTGAAGCTTTCTTT
TRBD2	TRBV7-6	TRBJ2-4	few	CASSLDAGVGNIQYF	TGTGCCAGCAGCTTAGACGCGGGAGTGGGTAACATTCAGTACTTC
NA	TRBV4-3	TRBJ2-7	NA	CASSQDASGQTYEQYF	TGCGCCAGCAGCCAAGATGCCAGCGGGCAAACCTACGAGCAGTACTTC
TRBD2	TRBV5-1	TRBJ2-1	many	CASTLAGPYNEQFF	TGCGCCAGCACCCTAGCGGGCCCCTACAATGAGCAGTTCTTC
TRBD1	TRBV6-5	TRBJ2-7	NA	CASTTGDRSYEQYF	TGTGCCAGCACCACAGGGGACAGATCCTACGAGCAGTACTTC
NA	TRBV5-1	TRBJ2-7	few	CASSLVAGAPYEQYF	TGCGCCAGCAGCTTGGTCGCCGGGGCTCCCTACGAGCAGTACTTC
NA	TRBV14	TRBJ2-2	few	CASSQVPAGELFF	TGTGCCAGCAGCCAAGTTCCAGCCGGGGAGCTGTTTTTT
NA	TRBV7-2	TRBJ1-2	many	CASSLEGGHGYTF	TGTGCCAGCAGCTTAGAAGGTGGACATGGCTACACCTTC
NA	TRBV7-2	TRBJ1-5	many	CASSFDRQEPQHF	TGTGCCAGCAGCTTTGACAGGCAGGAGCCCCAGCATTTT
TRBD2	TRBV20-1	TRBJ2-3	many	CSASSGGNTDTQYF	TGCAGTGCTAGTAGCGGGGGAAACACAGATACGCAGTATTTT